A single sample gave rise to the 27 T cell receptor beta chains below, sequenced in a study of cytomegalovirus exposure and HLA in healthy donors. Researchers ran the PCR with 60 Vbeta and 13 Jbeta primers. TCRdb's copy holds only in-frame clones and misses some; the assay was immunoSEQ multiplex PCR. This table holds about 200,000 clones, around 77% found once. What was sequenced was PBMCs. The receptors come from a woman aged 30 to 39 in good health and CMV-seronegative.

This clone showed up just once. The V and J genes are TRBV7-3 and TRBJ1-1; D gene ambiguous. Germline V CDR1 and CDR2: SGHTA, FQGTGA. Trimming pared 0 bases from V and 1 base from J, leaving 12 bases between. The CDR3 is made up of 16 amino acids. The CDR3 nucleotides read TGTGCCAGCAGCTTAACGTTCGGAACAGCGAACACTGAAGCTTTCTTT. It yields the protein CASSLTFGTANTEAFF.

This clone was seen more than once but under ten times. V usage is TRBV27 and J usage is TRBJ1-2; possibly TRBD1 for D (6 bases). In germline, CDR1 is MNHEY, CDR2 SMNVEV (reference sequence). V gave up 2 bases and J gave up 4 bases, with 11 bases separating them. CDR3 length: 14 amino acids. DNA of the CDR3: TGTGCCAGCAGTTTAACAGGGAAAGGCTATGGCTACACCTTC. Translated: CASSLTGKGYGYTF.

The rearrangement links TRBV27 to TRBJ1-3; 7 bases fit TRBD1. The CDR3 has 15 residues. The trim removed 4 bases at V and 3 bases at J, leaving 6 bases unmatched. The germline V gene encodes CDR1 MNHEY and CDR2 SMNVEV (reference sequence). The CDR3 reads CASSSYGTDGNTIYF. Here the CDR3 DNA reads TGTGCCAGCAGTTCATACGGGACAGATGGAAACACCATATATTTT.

This clone was counted only a few times. The rearrangement joins TRBV4-1 to TRBJ2-7, with 11 bases matching TRBD2. The germline V gene encodes CDR1 MGHRA and CDR2 YSYEKL. The CDR3 loop spans 18 amino acids. V gave up 0 bases and J gave up 0 bases; unmatched junction bases: 7. CDR3 coding DNA: TGCGCCAGCAGCCAAGATGGTAGCGGGAGGGATAGCTCCTACGAGCAGTACTTC. Amino acid sequence: CASSQDGSGRDSSYEQYF.

This clone was detected only once. This chain connects TRBV5-1 to TRBJ1-2; 7 bases line up with TRBD1. The germline V gene has CDR1 SGHRS and CDR2 YFSETQ. The junction had 8 bases not matched to a gene; V was cut back by 4 bases and J by 8 bases. The CDR3 has 13 amino acids. The CDR3 DNA sequence: TGCGCCAGCAGCCTCACAGGGGATGGCGGCTACACCTTC. It is translated as CASSLTGDGGYTF.

V is TRBV21-1 and J is TRBJ2-5; TRBD2, the D gene given by the table, was not confirmed from the DNA. TRBV21-1 has pseudogene status. This CDR3 contains 22 residues. The CDR3 protein is CASSTPEGLAGGRGVLGETQYF. The CDR3 DNA sequence: TGTGCCAGCAGTACACCCGAGGGACTAGCGGGGGGCCGGGGGGTCTTAGGGGAGACCCAGTACTTC.

There are a few counts of this clone. The chain combines TRBV30 with TRBJ1-5; 10 bases line up with TRBD1. V lost 0 bases to trimming and J lost 7 bases; unmatched junction nucleotides: 15. Germline CDR1 GTSNPN, CDR2 SVGIG (reference sequence). The CDR3 length is 18 residues. CDR3 protein: CAWSVGDRGQPPSQPQHF. In DNA, the CDR3 is TGTGCCTGGAGTGTAGGCGACAGGGGGCAGCCTCCAAGCCAGCCCCAGCATTTT.

This CDR3 reads CASSEAIDREINQPQHF. CDR3 DNA sequence: TGTGCCAGCAGTGAAGCGATTGACAGAGAGATCAATCAGCCCCAGCATTTT. V usage is TRBV6-1 and J usage is TRBJ1-5; perhaps TRBD1 as D (5 bases). CDR1 MNHNS and CDR2 SASEGT come from the germline V gene. With 0 bases removed from V and 3 bases from J, the gap between germline ends came to 15 bases. The CDR3 sequence is 17 residues long.

The chain employs TRBV19 and TRBJ2-1; 11 nucleotides line up with TRBD2. The CDR3 has 16 residues. J lost 0 bases, V lost 6 bases, and 4 bases had no gene match. Germline CDR1 is LNHDA and CDR2 is SQIVND (reference sequence). The CDR3 DNA reads as TGTGCCAGTAGGTTAGCGGGAGGGTCCTCCTACAATGAGCAGTTCTTC. Translation: CASRLAGGSSYNEQFF. The full variable domain, in which reference TRBV19 and TRBJ2-1 provide the parts outside the CDR3, is DGGITQSPKYLFRKEGQNVTLSCEQNLNHDAMYWYRQDPGQGLRLIYYSQIVNDFQKGDIAEGYSVSREKKESFPLTVTSAQKNPTAFYLCASRLAGGSSYNEQFFGPGTRLTVL.

This clone has only one observation. This sequence joins TRBV6-1 and TRBJ2-1; weak D call: TRBD1 (6 bases). Looked up from germline, CDR1 is MNHNS and CDR2 is SASEGT. Deletions cut 8 bases from V and 8 bases from J, with 16 bases between. The CDR3 totals 13 residues. The CDR3 sequence is CASQRGNFYEQFF. CDR3 coding DNA: TGTGCCAGCCAAAGGGGGAACTTCTATGAGCAGTTCTTC.

This chain links TRBV27 with TRBJ1-2; TRBD1 matches 7 bases. With V trimmed by 6 bases and J by 3 bases, 7 bases remained unmatched. The CDR3 spans 14 residues. Germline V gives CDR1 MNHEY, CDR2 SMNVEV (reference sequence). The CDR3 sequence is CASRTFGQDYGYTF. DNA of the CDR3: TGTGCCAGCAGAACCTTTGGACAGGACTATGGCTACACCTTC.

This sequence joins TRBV27 and TRBJ2-3; 11 nucleotides match TRBD2. CDR1 MNHEY and CDR2 SMNVEV come from the germline V gene (reference sequence). Losses at the gene ends were 6 bases for V and 3 bases for J; bases not matched to a gene: 8. This CDR3 region has 16 residues. This CDR3 reads CASSRTSGGLTDTQYF. The CDR3 DNA follows: TGTGCCAGCAGCCGCACTAGCGGGGGCCTTACAGATACGCAGTATTTT.

The V and J genes are TRBV6-1 and TRBJ2-7; 8 bases agree with TRBD2. The CDR3 has 15 amino acids. Germline CDR1 reads MNHNS; CDR2 reads SASEGT. Unmatched junction bases numbered 8, after V lost 4 bases and J lost 3 bases. The CDR3 DNA is TGTGCCAGCAGTGCTCAAGCGGGAGTGGGCTACGAGCAGTACTTC. The encoded protein is CASSAQAGVGYEQYF.

The rearrangement links TRBV19 to TRBJ2-2; the match to TRBD1 covers 11 bases. Trimming removed 5 bases from V and 7 bases from J; junction bases left unmatched: 6. CDR3 length equals 15 residues. CDR1 is LNHDA, CDR2 SQIVND, per germline (reference sequence). The CDR3 here is CASSSGTGGHGELFF. The DNA of the CDR3 is TGTGCCAGTAGTTCCGGGACAGGGGGGCACGGGGAGCTGTTTTTT.

The chain recombines TRBV12-5 with TRBJ1-6, with a weak D call TRBD1 (5 bases). This CDR3 spans 13 amino acids. Germline-derived CDR1 and CDR2 are LGHNT and FRNRAP. V dropped 0 bases and J dropped 10 bases, with 7 bases sitting between them. The CDR3 DNA reads as TGTGCTAGTGGTTTGGTACGGGGGTCACCCCTCCACTTT. Protein: CASGLVRGSPLHF.

The chain has TRBV6-5 and TRBJ1-4; TRBD1 is a possible D gene (5 bases). Germline CDR1 reads MNHEY; CDR2 reads SVGAGI. V gave up 5 bases and J gave up 5 bases, with 12 bases separating them. This CDR3 contains 14 residues. The CDR3 reads CASSQYRTNEKLFF. The CDR3 nucleotides read TGTGCCAGCAGTCAATACAGGACGAATGAAAAACTGTTTTTT.

The rearrangement uses TRBV5-1 and TRBJ1-2; TRBD1 is a possible D gene (5 bases). Trimming pared 4 bases from V and 8 bases from J, leaving 21 bases between. This CDR3 region has 15 residues. Germline V gives CDR1 SGHRS, CDR2 YFSETQ. The CDR3 sequence: CASSPLARPGDGYTF. The CDR3 nucleotides are TGCGCCAGCAGCCCGCTAGCCCGACCGGGGGACGGCTACACCTTC.

In this sample, this clone turned up a few times. The chain couples TRBV10-3 to TRBJ2-3; 7 nucleotides match TRBD2. The V gene's germline CDR1 is ENHRY and CDR2 SYGVKD. V dropped 6 bases and J dropped 2; count of bases not matched to a gene: 5. This CDR3 is built from 14 residues. CDR3 in DNA: TGTGCCATCAGGCCAGCGGGGTTCACAGATACGCAGTATTTT. Encoded protein: CAIRPAGFTDTQYF.

The V and J genes are TRBV5-4 and TRBJ2-7, with TRBD1 matching 9 bases. The germline CDR1 and CDR2 sequences are SGHNT and YYREEE (reference sequence). V shed 4 bases and J 5 bases; nucleotides not matched to a gene: 7. This CDR3 comprises 14 residues. This chain's CDR3 is CASSGTGFGNEQYF. The DNA for the CDR3 is TGTGCCAGCAGCGGGACAGGGTTCGGCAACGAGCAGTACTTC. Using reference TRBV5-4 and TRBJ2-7 for the parts outside the CDR3, the full variable domain is ETGVTQSPTHLIKTRGQQVTLRCSSQSGHNTVSWYQQALGQGPQFIFQYYREEENGRGNFPPRFSGLQFPNYSSELNVNALELDDSALYLCASSGTGFGNEQYFGPGTRLTVT.

This clone was seen more than once but under ten times. The chain has TRBV7-8 and TRBJ2-1, with 7 bases matching TRBD2. J was trimmed by 8 bases and V by 3 bases; bases with no gene match: 4. The CDR3 is 13 amino acids. Germline loops: CDR1 SGHVS, CDR2 FQNEAQ. CDR3: CASSLGRGDEQFF. The CDR3 bases are TGTGCCAGCAGCTTGGGCCGGGGGGATGAGCAGTTCTTC. Complete variable domain (other parts from reference TRBV7-8 and TRBJ2-1): GAGVSQSPRYKVAKRGQDVALRCDPISGHVSLFWYQQALGQGPEFLTYFQNEAQLDKSGLPSDRFFAERPEGSVSTLKIQRTQQEDSAVYLCASSLGRGDEQFFGPGTRLTVL.

The V call is TRBV27, the J call TRBJ2-1, with TRBD2 matching over 12 bases. J was trimmed by 5 bases and V by 5 bases; bases with no gene match: 4. The CDR3 has 15 amino acids. The germline gives CDR1 MNHEY, CDR2 SMNVEV (reference sequence). The CDR3 sequence is CASSPRLAGDNEQFF. The CDR3 DNA follows: TGTGCCAGCAGTCCTCGACTAGCGGGGGACAATGAGCAGTTCTTC.

The rearrangement joins TRBV19 to TRBJ2-7; 8 positions match TRBD1. Germline values: CDR1 LNHDA, CDR2 SQIVND (reference sequence). V lost 4 bases and J lost 0; bases outside the gene matches: 2. The CDR3 totals 14 residues. CDR3 sequence reads: CASSSGTGSYEQYF. The CDR3 DNA follows: TGTGCCAGTAGTAGTGGGACAGGCTCCTACGAGCAGTACTTC.

The J gene is TRBJ2-3, the V gene TRBV7-8; 7 nucleotides agree with TRBD2. The trim removed 9 bases at V and 5 bases at J, leaving 8 bases unmatched. This CDR3 comprises 13 residues. Germline assignment: CDR1 SGHVS and CDR2 FQNEAQ. The CDR3 is CASGGVTRDTQYF. In DNA form, the CDR3 reads TGTGCCAGTGGGGGGGTGACCAGAGATACGCAGTATTTT. Looking up the rest from reference TRBV7-8 and TRBJ2-3 gives the full variable domain: GAGVSQSPRYKVAKRGQDVALRCDPISGHVSLFWYQQALGQGPEFLTYFQNEAQLDKSGLPSDRFFAERPEGSVSTLKIQRTQQEDSAVYLCASGGVTRDTQYFGPGTRLTVL.

The gene calls are TRBV6-5 and TRBJ1-2; a weak D match, TRBD1 (5 bases). This CDR3 is built from 14 residues. V lost 0 bases, J lost 7 bases, and 12 bases lay in between. Germline V gene sequence: CDR1 MNHEY, CDR2 SVGAGI. CDR3 loop: CASSYSIGARGYTF. DNA for the CDR3: TGTGCCAGCAGTTACTCGATTGGGGCGCGTGGCTACACCTTC.

A remark on this clone: The sample has other DNA sequences that encode this CDR3 too. The V gene is TRBV19, the J gene TRBJ2-7, with D possibly matching TRBD2 (5 bases). This CDR3 contains 13 residues. CDR1 and CDR2 (germline): LNHDA, SQIVND (reference sequence). Trimming cost V 2 bases and J 0 bases, with 5 bases left between them. The CDR3 is CASSIRDSYEQYF. DNA of the CDR3: TGTGCCAGTAGTATACGGGACTCCTACGAGCAGTACTTC.

As for this clone: Other DNA sequences in this sample translate to the same CDR3. The CDR3 is CASSLGLAGGTDTQYF. The CDR3 nucleotides are TGTGCCAGCAGCTTAGGACTAGCGGGGGGAACAGATACGCAGTATTTT. The chain employs TRBV7-2 and TRBJ2-3; 13 bases are shared with TRBD2. This CDR3 contains 16 residues. V was pared by 1 base and J by 3 bases, with 1 base of the junction left unmatched. Germline V lookup: CDR1 SGHTA, CDR2 FQGNSA. Using reference TRBV7-2 and TRBJ2-3 for the parts outside the CDR3, the full variable domain is GAGVSQSPSNKVTEKGKDVELRCDPISGHTALYWYRQSLGQGLEFLIYFQGNSAPDKSGLPSDRFSAERTGGSVSTLTIQRTQQEDSAVYLCASSLGLAGGTDTQYFGPGTRLTVL.

This clone was found a few times. The chain carries TRBV25-1 and TRBJ1-2, with unresolved D. V lost 4 bases and J lost 4, with 19 bases in between. The CDR3 is 16 amino acids. Germline values: CDR1 MGHDK, CDR2 SYGVNS. The CDR3 here is CASSGGINPLGYGYTF. The CDR3 nucleotides read TGTGCCAGCAGTGGAGGCATCAACCCTCTCGGCTATGGCTACACCTTC.